Each of the 7 T cell receptor beta chains below was sequenced from the same sample in a study of metastatic and nonmetastatic thyroid tumors. TCRdb ran MiXCR on the PCR reads. The profile shows 70,000 or so clones, around 14% of them singletons. All patients reached thyroid surgery having received no treatment beforehand. Sequencing used blood. The receptors were gathered from a male donor with papillary thyroid cancer or a benign thyroid nodule (not recorded which). Some clones in this sample may be carry-over from other donors' samples.

On this clone: At one end, the junction sequence differs from germline, possibly due to a read error. The chain recombines TRBV6-9 with TRBJ2-3; 9 bases align to TRBD1. The germline V gene has CDR1 MNHGY and CDR2 SVAAGI. This CDR3 comprises 17 residues. The CDR3, as DNA: TGTGCCAGCAGTTACCCGGGACAGGGTGGGGGCGTATATACTCAGTATTTT. This encodes CASSYPGQGGGVYTQYF.

This clone was seen many times. This rearrangement joins TRBV28 to TRBJ2-7; possible D gene TRBD2, 6 bases. V lost 6 bases and J lost 0, with 18 bases in between. Germline V gene sequence: CDR1 MDHEN, CDR2 SYDVKM. This CDR3 region has 16 residues. CDR3 bases: TGTGCCAGCAGCGATATAGGACGGGGGTACTCCTACGAGCAGTACTTC. Amino acids: CASSDIGRGYSYEQYF.

Comments on this clone: A read error may explain this, as a much larger clone is one base away. The rearrangement uses TRBV7-2 and TRBJ2-3, with D possibly TRBD2 on 6 matching bases. Trimming removed 4 bases from V and 4 bases from J, with 9 bases in between. Germline CDR1 SGHTA, CDR2 FQGNSA. The CDR3 totals 13 residues. The CDR3 DNA reads TGTGCCAGCAGCTCCTGGGACTCAGATACGCAGTATTTT. Translation: CASSSWDSDTQYF.

This clone has ten or more counts. This chain connects TRBV7-8 to TRBJ1-3; tentatively, D is TRBD1 (6 bases). Germline V gene data show CDR1 as SGHVS and CDR2 as FQNEAQ. Trimming pared 5 bases from V and 0 bases from J, leaving 11 bases between. The CDR3 is 15 residues long. CDR3 residues: CASSAAGVSGNTIYF. CDR3 sequence (DNA): TGTGCCAGCAGCGCCGCAGGGGTCTCTGGAAACACCATATATTTT. The full variable domain, its missing parts supplied by reference TRBV7-8 and TRBJ1-3, is GAGVSQSPRYKVAKRGQDVALRCDPISGHVSLFWYQQALGQGPEFLTYFQNEAQLDKSGLPSDRFFAERPEGSVSTLKIQRTQQEDSAVYLCASSAAGVSGNTIYFGEGSWLTVV.

This clone was seen repeatedly, ten times or more. Additional DNA sequences in this sample encode the identical CDR3. J is TRBJ1-4 and V is TRBV6-1, with D possibly TRBD1 on 5 matching bases. V was trimmed by 7 bases and J by 3 bases, leaving 12 bases between them. This CDR3 region has 14 residues. Germline loops: CDR1 MNHNS, CDR2 SASEGT. In DNA, the CDR3 is TGTGCCAGCAACCCAGGGAGCTCTAATGAAAAACTGTTTTTT. It translates to CASNPGSSNEKLFF.

The chain recombines TRBV20-1 with TRBJ2-2; 10 bases line up with TRBD1. CDR3 length equals 15 residues. The ends lost 5 bases at V and 6 bases at J; junction bases unmatched: 9. Germline lookup yields CDR1 DFQATT and CDR2 SNEGSKA (reference sequence). The DNA for the CDR3 is TGCAGTGCTGACGGACAGGGGGGCGGGCCCGGGGAGCTGTTTTTT. Its translation: CSADGQGGGPGELFF.

This clone showed up many times. The sample holds other DNA sequences that translate to the same CDR3. The chain employs TRBV5-1 and TRBJ2-7; 7 nucleotides line up with TRBD2. This CDR3 contains 12 residues. Per germline, CDR1 SGHRS and CDR2 YFSETQ. CDR3 protein: CASSLVRDYPGV. The CDR3 DNA reads TGCGCCAGCAGCTTGGTGCGGGACTACCCGGGTGTC.